This T cell receptor (beta chain) was recorded in a study of naive and memory T cell subsets. The table lists this clonotype with many counts. The target antigen is unknown. The germline V gene has CDR1 MDHEN and CDR2 SYDVKM. The V gene lost 6 bases and the J gene lost 7 bases, with 22 bases spanning the gap. This CDR3 contains 16 residues. Whole-study findings and limits: This RNA-based method may be sensitive to activation-related transcript changes.

The SP2 primer and nested alpha and beta constant region primers amplified ligated cDNA in four rounds. TCRdb ran MiXCR on the 5' RACE reads and lists one entry per CDR3 protein. This table has approximately 52,000 distinct CDR3 sequences, approximately 4.8% appearing once. TCR cDNA received a 3' ligated oligonucleotide that carried a UMI. Unsorted total RNA, about 1 to 1,100 ng, was DNase treated before reverse transcription. The rearrangement uses TRBV28 and TRBJ2-1; weak D call: TRBD2 (6 bases). The sequence came from a female donor in good health. CDR3 nucleotides: TGTGCCAGCAGGCGGGTTCTCCGGGACTGGGGGAATGAGCAGTTCTTC. Amino acids: CASRRVLRDWGNEQFF.